Listed below are T cell receptor beta chains from one sample, sequenced in a study of blood T cell repertoires in COVID-19. Sequenced by immunoSEQ multiplex PCR; TCRdb stores in-frame clones only, minus some. Counted here are under 250,000 clones, approximately 80% occurring once; the ten biggest clones make up about 13%. The sample comprised peripheral blood. These receptors came from a human donor in a cohort sampled during active COVID-19. The CDR3 runs from the conserved cysteine through the conserved F or W. A D gene is named only where the DNA matches it firmly. Not all rows give a size; the values are once, few, many and, for expanded clones, a class.

cdr3_nt: TGTGCCAGCAGCTTAGACGCTATCCAGCCCCAGCATTTT
cdr3_aa: CASSLDAIQPQHF
d_call: .
clone_size: .
j_call: TRBJ1-5
v_call: TRBV7-9

cdr3_nt: TGTGCCAGCGGGGGGGCGGAGACCCAGTACTTC
cdr3_aa: CASGGAETQYF
d_call: .
clone_size: few
j_call: TRBJ2-5
v_call: TRBV7-2

cdr3_nt: TGTGCCAGTAGTCCCCGACAGGGTCGTGAAAAACTGTTTTTT
cdr3_aa: CASSPRQGREKLFF
d_call: TRBD1
clone_size: .
j_call: TRBJ1-4
v_call: TRBV19

cdr3_nt: TGTGCCAGCAGCGGGGCCCCGATGAACACTGAAGCTTTCTTT
cdr3_aa: CASSGAPMNTEAFF
d_call: .
clone_size: .
j_call: TRBJ1-1
v_call: TRBV7-9

cdr3_nt: TGTGCCAGCAGCCCCCCGGGGGGGGCCGTTGCAGATACGCAGTATTTT
cdr3_aa: CASSPPGGAVADTQYF
d_call: TRBD2
clone_size: .
j_call: TRBJ2-3
v_call: TRBV5-6

cdr3_nt: TGTGCCAGCAGCTTTATCGGGGGAAACACTGAAGCTTTCTTT
cdr3_aa: CASSFIGGNTEAFF
d_call: .
clone_size: .
j_call: TRBJ1-1
v_call: TRBV5-6

cdr3_nt: TGTGCCAGCGGTCCTGGGCGGGGGCTGACGAACACCGGGGAGCTGTTTTTT
cdr3_aa: CASGPGRGLTNTGELFF
d_call: .
clone_size: .
j_call: TRBJ2-2
v_call: TRBV7-9

cdr3_nt: TGTGCCAGCAGCCTCTGGACAGAGAGCACAGATACGCAGTATTTT
cdr3_aa: CASSLWTESTDTQYF
d_call: .
clone_size: .
j_call: TRBJ2-3
v_call: TRBV2

cdr3_nt: TGTGCCAGCAGCTTCTTCGGGGGAGGGAGTTTCGCAACTAATGAAAAACTGTTTTTT
cdr3_aa: CASSFFGGGSFATNEKLFF
d_call: .
clone_size: .
j_call: TRBJ1-4
v_call: TRBV7-2

cdr3_nt: TGCGCCAGCAGCTTGGATGGGGGGATGAACACTGAAGCTTTCTTT
cdr3_aa: CASSLDGGMNTEAFF
d_call: .
clone_size: .
j_call: TRBJ1-1
v_call: TRBV5-1

cdr3_nt: TGTGCCAGCAGCCCCGCGCCATTAGCGGGAGTTTACGAGCAGTACTTC
cdr3_aa: CASSPAPLAGVYEQYF
d_call: TRBD2
clone_size: .
j_call: TRBJ2-7
v_call: TRBV7-2

cdr3_nt: TGTGCCAGCAGCTTAGAGAGGACTGGAAACACCATATATTTT
cdr3_aa: CASSLERTGNTIYF
d_call: .
clone_size: .
j_call: TRBJ1-3
v_call: TRBV11-2

cdr3_nt: TGTGCCAGCAGCCTGGGGAGGGGAACCGGGGAGCTGTTTTTT
cdr3_aa: CASSLGRGTGELFF
d_call: TRBD2
clone_size: .
j_call: TRBJ2-2
v_call: TRBV7-2

cdr3_nt: TGTGCCAGCAGCTTGGGTCAGTGGGAGTCACCCCTCCACTTT
cdr3_aa: CASSLGQWESPLHF
d_call: .
clone_size: .
j_call: TRBJ1-6
v_call: TRBV5-8

cdr3_nt: TGTGCCACCAGCAGAGGGGGCGGGAGAGCGGATACGCAGTATTTT
cdr3_aa: CATSRGGGRADTQYF
d_call: TRBD2
clone_size: .
j_call: TRBJ2-3
v_call: TRBV15

cdr3_nt: TGTGCCGCAAAGACAGGGGACAATCAGCCCCAGCATTTT
cdr3_aa: CAAKTGDNQPQHF
d_call: TRBD1
clone_size: .
j_call: TRBJ1-5
v_call: TRBV10-3

cdr3_nt: TGTGCCAGCAGTCGTTTCAGGGACACCGGGGAGCTGTTTTTT
cdr3_aa: CASSRFRDTGELFF
d_call: .
clone_size: .
j_call: TRBJ2-2
v_call: TRBV6-2/TRBV6-3

cdr3_nt: TGTGCCAGCAGCTTGAACTACAACGGGTTCGGTAATGAAAAACTGTTTTTT
cdr3_aa: CASSLNYNGFGNEKLFF
d_call: .
clone_size: .
j_call: TRBJ1-4
v_call: TRBV7-9

cdr3_nt: TGTGCCAGCAGTTACGACCAGGCGAGCTCCTACGAGCAGTACTTC
cdr3_aa: CASSYDQASSYEQYF
d_call: .
clone_size: .
j_call: TRBJ2-7
v_call: TRBV6-6

cdr3_nt: TGTGCCAGCAGGACCGGGACTAGCGGTGCCTACAATGAGCAGTTCTTC
cdr3_aa: CASRTGTSGAYNEQFF
d_call: TRBD2
clone_size: .
j_call: TRBJ2-1
v_call: TRBV28

cdr3_nt: TGTGCCAGCAGTGGGGTGCGGCAGTTCTTT
cdr3_aa: CASSGVRQFF
d_call: .
clone_size: .
j_call: TRBJ1-1
v_call: TRBV2

cdr3_nt: TGTGCCAGCAGCTTGGACAGCTCTGGAAACACCATATATTTT
cdr3_aa: CASSLDSSGNTIYF
d_call: .
clone_size: few
j_call: TRBJ1-3
v_call: TRBV5-8

cdr3_nt: TGTGCCAGCAGTAAAGCGGGAGGGCCGACCGAGCAGTACTTC
cdr3_aa: CASSKAGGPTEQYF
d_call: TRBD2
clone_size: .
j_call: TRBJ2-7
v_call: TRBV6-1

cdr3_nt: TGTGCCACCAGCAGAGTGGCCAGGGCAAACACTGAAGCTTTCTTT
cdr3_aa: CATSRVARANTEAFF
d_call: .
clone_size: many
j_call: TRBJ1-1
v_call: TRBV15

cdr3_nt: TGTGCCTGCCCAACCCAGGGGGCGAGTGGAAACACCATATATTTT
cdr3_aa: CACPTQGASGNTIYF
d_call: TRBD1
clone_size: few
j_call: TRBJ1-3
v_call: TRBV30

cdr3_nt: TGCAGCGTTGGAAAGACAGGGAGCTCCTACGAGCAGTACTTC
cdr3_aa: CSVGKTGSSYEQYF
d_call: TRBD1
clone_size: .
j_call: TRBJ2-7
v_call: TRBV29-1

cdr3_nt: TGTGCCAGCAGCGCTGGGACAGGGGGTTACTTGGAGACCCAGTACTTC
cdr3_aa: CASSAGTGGYLETQYF
d_call: TRBD1
clone_size: .
j_call: TRBJ2-5
v_call: TRBV5-6

cdr3_nt: TGTGCCAGCAGTGAAGCAGGGGGTCAGCCCCAGCATTTT
cdr3_aa: CASSEAGGQPQHF
d_call: .
clone_size: .
j_call: TRBJ1-5
v_call: TRBV2

cdr3_nt: TGCGCCAGCAGCCACGGCCGGCGGGGTAAGGACAATGAGCAGTTCTTC
cdr3_aa: CASSHGRRGKDNEQFF
d_call: .
clone_size: .
j_call: TRBJ2-1
v_call: TRBV4-3

cdr3_nt: TGTGCCTGGAGTGGACAGCGTAGTATCCCTGAAGCTTTCTTT
cdr3_aa: CAWSGQRSIPEAFF
d_call: .
clone_size: .
j_call: TRBJ1-1
v_call: TRBV30

cdr3_nt: TGTGCCAGCAGCCAAGCAGGACAGGGCCGGGGGTCACCCCTCCACTTT
cdr3_aa: CASSQAGQGRGSPLHF
d_call: TRBD1
clone_size: .
j_call: TRBJ1-6
v_call: TRBV4-2

cdr3_nt: TGCAGCGTTGAGGGACTTACGAACACCGGGGAGCTGTTTTTT
cdr3_aa: CSVEGLTNTGELFF
d_call: .
clone_size: .
j_call: TRBJ2-2
v_call: TRBV29-1

cdr3_nt: TGTGCCAGCAGCGTAGAGGGGACTCCCGATCAGCCCCAGCATTTT
cdr3_aa: CASSVEGTPDQPQHF
d_call: .
clone_size: few
j_call: TRBJ1-5
v_call: TRBV9

cdr3_nt: TGTGCCAGTAGTATAGAGGGGGCTTCGGGGTATTTCTCTGGGGCCAACGTCCTGACTTTC
cdr3_aa: CASSIEGASGYFSGANVLTF
d_call: .
clone_size: .
j_call: TRBJ2-6
v_call: TRBV19

cdr3_nt: TGTGCCAGCAGCCGGGACAGGGTTGACCAGCCCCAGCATTTT
cdr3_aa: CASSRDRVDQPQHF
d_call: TRBD1
clone_size: few
j_call: TRBJ1-5
v_call: TRBV2

cdr3_nt: TGTGCCAGCAGGACAGGGATCTCAGGGGGCTATGGCTACACCTTC
cdr3_aa: CASRTGISGGYGYTF
d_call: TRBD1
clone_size: .
j_call: TRBJ1-2
v_call: TRBV25-1

cdr3_nt: TGTGCCACCAGCGGGGGACTAGCAAGTGACATTCAGTACTTC
cdr3_aa: CATSGGLASDIQYF
d_call: TRBD2
clone_size: .
j_call: TRBJ2-4
v_call: TRBV15

cdr3_nt: TGTGCCAGCAGCGTAGGATCCCCGGACAGATACGAGCAGTACTTC
cdr3_aa: CASSVGSPDRYEQYF
d_call: .
clone_size: .
j_call: TRBJ2-7
v_call: TRBV9

cdr3_nt: TGTGCCAGCAGCGTAACGGGGAGAGAGACCCAGTACTTC
cdr3_aa: CASSVTGRETQYF
d_call: .
clone_size: .
j_call: TRBJ2-5
v_call: TRBV9

cdr3_nt: TGTGCCAGCAGTTACTCTAGGGGACAGGGGGCTCGGACCGGGGAGCTGTTTTTT
cdr3_aa: CASSYSRGQGARTGELFF
d_call: TRBD1
clone_size: .
j_call: TRBJ2-2
v_call: TRBV6-2/TRBV6-3

cdr3_nt: TGCAGTGCTACTTCCTACAATGAGCAGTTCTTC
cdr3_aa: CSATSYNEQFF
d_call: .
clone_size: .
j_call: TRBJ2-1
v_call: TRBV20-1

cdr3_nt: TGTGCCAGCAGCTTACGGGGGAGGAATCCCTACGAGCAGTACTTC
cdr3_aa: CASSLRGRNPYEQYF
d_call: .
clone_size: .
j_call: TRBJ2-7
v_call: TRBV7-9

cdr3_nt: TGTGCCAGCAGTTTTCCTCCGGGACAGGGAAACGCTTTCTTT
cdr3_aa: CASSFPPGQGNAFF
d_call: TRBD1
clone_size: .
j_call: TRBJ1-1
v_call: TRBV28

cdr3_nt: TGTGCCAGCAGTTCCCCAGGGGTAAGGAACACCGGGGAGCTGTTTTTT
cdr3_aa: CASSSPGVRNTGELFF
d_call: .
clone_size: .
j_call: TRBJ2-2
v_call: TRBV28

cdr3_nt: TGTGCCAGCAGCCCGGCGGGGTTGACCGGGGAGCTGTTTTTT
cdr3_aa: CASSPAGLTGELFF
d_call: .
clone_size: .
j_call: TRBJ2-2
v_call: TRBV4-2

cdr3_nt: TGTGCCAGCGCGATCGGGGGGTACGAGCAGTACTTC
cdr3_aa: CASAIGGYEQYF
d_call: TRBD2
clone_size: .
j_call: TRBJ2-7
v_call: TRBV7-2

cdr3_nt: TGTGCCAGCAGCTTGGTGGGGGCAGGGAACTATGGCTACACCTTC
cdr3_aa: CASSLVGAGNYGYTF
d_call: .
clone_size: once
j_call: TRBJ1-2
v_call: TRBV5-4

cdr3_nt: TGCGCCAGCAGCCCAGGGACTAGCGCTTCCTACGAGCAGTACTTC
cdr3_aa: CASSPGTSASYEQYF
d_call: TRBD2
clone_size: .
j_call: TRBJ2-7
v_call: TRBV5-1

cdr3_nt: TGCGCCAGCACAACCGTCCCGGGACAGGTGGGCGAGCAGTACTTC
cdr3_aa: CASTTVPGQVGEQYF
d_call: TRBD1
clone_size: .
j_call: TRBJ2-7
v_call: TRBV5-1

cdr3_nt: TGTGCCAGTAGTATGGCGGGAGGGCCTATAGATACGCAGTATTTT
cdr3_aa: CASSMAGGPIDTQYF
d_call: TRBD2
clone_size: .
j_call: TRBJ2-3
v_call: TRBV19

cdr3_nt: TGTGCCAGCAGCACTTTGACAGGAGACTATGGCTACACCTTC
cdr3_aa: CASSTLTGDYGYTF
d_call: .
clone_size: .
j_call: TRBJ1-2
v_call: TRBV11-1

cdr3_nt: TGCGCCAGCAGCTTGAATCAGGGCCATTCACAAGAGACCCAGTACTTC
cdr3_aa: CASSLNQGHSQETQYF
d_call: .
clone_size: .
j_call: TRBJ2-5
v_call: TRBV5-1

cdr3_nt: TGTGCCAGCAGTGACCCCCAAGACGGTAGACAGGGGAGAGCTTTCTTT
cdr3_aa: CASSDPQDGRQGRAFF
d_call: TRBD1
clone_size: .
j_call: TRBJ1-1
v_call: TRBV6-4

cdr3_nt: TGTGCCCACGCGCCTGGCGGGAGAGGCTACGAGCAGTACTTC
cdr3_aa: CAHAPGGRGYEQYF
d_call: TRBD2
clone_size: .
j_call: TRBJ2-7
v_call: TRBV28